This note documents a single T cell receptor (beta chain) sequence. This sample is part of a study of blood T cell repertoires in COVID-19. Overall study context: PBMCs, B-cell-depleted T cells, or T cells were the source of the cDNA or gDNA that made up the material.

Sequencing used immunoSEQ multiplex PCR; TCRdb keeps in-frame clones, though not all of them. This table holds around 260,000 clones, roughly 90% found once. The CDR3 is 19 residues long. The receptor comes from a man in his 60s who had recovered from COVID-19. The material sequenced was peripheral blood. The J gene is TRBJ2-2, the V gene TRBV21-1; no check of the table's D call, TRBD1, against the DNA was made. TRBV21-1 is tagged as a pseudogene. The chain's CDR3 is CASPTMQQGATDTTGELFF. CDR3 DNA sequence: TGTGCCAGTCCCACTATGCAACAGGGGGCTACCGACACAACCGGGGAGCTGTTTTTT.